The clone carrying this T cell receptor (beta chain) was counted only a few times. Its antigen is currently unknown. These data are taken from a study of beta chain features in type 1 diabetes. Germline-derived CDR1 and CDR2 are SNHLY and FYNNEI. CDR3 length equals 12 residues. V gave up 4 bases and J gave up 6 bases, with 9 bases separating them. Expressed TCRB transcripts were sequenced, since all the RNA that had been isolated was reverse transcribed. Assay: immunoSEQ multiplex PCR; the TCRdb copy retains only in-frame clones and omits some. Of around 650,000 clones listed, over 10% were seen once; the top ten hold 0.09% to 0.15%. General study points: There was a moderate but significant shortening of TCRB CDR3s in all four CD4+ subsets of Type 1 diabetes patients. Shorter templates may be favored by PCR, equally so in patients and controls. The question of HLA type influencing TCRB rearrangement was one that remained unresolved here.

The V gene is TRBV2, the J gene TRBJ1-2; the D is unclear. The receptor was isolated from a man aged 30-40 years with type 1 diabetes. Sequences were obtained from naive CD4+ T cells from blood. The CDR3 sequence: CASSVGGHGYTF. CDR3 bases: TGTGCCAGCAGTGTAGGCGGCCATGGCTACACCTTC. Supplemented by reference TRBV2 and TRBJ1-2, the full variable domain reads EPEVTQTPSHQVTQMGQEVILRCVPISNHLYFYWYRQILGQKVEFLVSFYNNEISEKSEIFDDQFSVERPDGSNFTLKIRSTKLEDSAMYFCASSVGGHGYTFGSGTRLTVV.